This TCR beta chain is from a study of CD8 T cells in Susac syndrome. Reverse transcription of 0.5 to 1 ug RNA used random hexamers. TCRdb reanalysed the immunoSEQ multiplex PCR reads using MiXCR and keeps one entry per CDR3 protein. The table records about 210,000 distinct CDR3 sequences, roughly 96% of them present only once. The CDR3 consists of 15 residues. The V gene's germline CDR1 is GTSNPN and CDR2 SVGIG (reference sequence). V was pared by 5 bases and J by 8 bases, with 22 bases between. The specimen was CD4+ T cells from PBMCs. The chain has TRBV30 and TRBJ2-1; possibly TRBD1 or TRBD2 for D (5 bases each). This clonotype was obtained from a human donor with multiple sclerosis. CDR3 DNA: TGTGCCTGGGAGGGGCGACGGTGGGGTTTAGATGAGCAGTTCTTC. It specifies CAWEGRRWGLDEQFF.